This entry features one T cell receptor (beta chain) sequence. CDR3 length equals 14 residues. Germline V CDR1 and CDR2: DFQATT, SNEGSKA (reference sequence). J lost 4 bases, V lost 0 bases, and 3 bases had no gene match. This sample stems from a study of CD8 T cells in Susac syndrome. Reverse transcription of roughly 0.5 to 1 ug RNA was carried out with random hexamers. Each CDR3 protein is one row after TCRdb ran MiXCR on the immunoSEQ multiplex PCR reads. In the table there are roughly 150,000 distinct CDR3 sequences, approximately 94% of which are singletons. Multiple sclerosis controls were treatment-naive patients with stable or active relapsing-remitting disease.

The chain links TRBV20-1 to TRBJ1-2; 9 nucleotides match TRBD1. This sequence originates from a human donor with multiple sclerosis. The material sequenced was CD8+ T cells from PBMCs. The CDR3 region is CSARDLDRGYGYTF. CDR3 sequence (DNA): TGCAGTGCTAGAGATCTGGACAGGGGCTATGGCTACACCTTC.